This record looks at one T cell receptor beta chain sequence and its context. The antigen remains unidentified. These data come from a study of cytomegalovirus exposure and HLA in healthy donors. Points from the study as a whole: An observed cluster of highly shared sequence variants was recorded as a likely sequencing artifact. The classifier was said to identify cytomegalovirus status with high specificity and sensitivity.

The PCR was carried out with 60 Vbeta primers and 13 Jbeta primers. Original analysis: As a later analysis found, there were 70 million to 80 million unique TCR beta chains, of which roughly 11 million were shared. Here immunoSEQ multiplex PCR was the method, and the copy in TCRdb shows in-frame clones only, minus some. The V and J calls and clone size are taken from that table; D and trimming were inferred from the DNA. Of 180,000 or so clones detected, over 75% appear once; the ten largest clones hold about 9.3%. The V and J ends lost 3 bases and 3 bases respectively, with 14 bases between them. Germline-derived CDR1 and CDR2 are SQVTM and ANQGSEA. The CDR3 sequence is 14 residues long.

Sequenced material: PBMCs. This chain uses TRBV29-1 with TRBJ1-2; perhaps TRBD1 as D (5 bases). The receptor's source is a man between 18 and 35 years old in good health and CMV-seropositive. The CDR3 is CSVDVSGRDYGYTF. Written as DNA, the CDR3 is TGCAGCGTTGATGTTTCAGGGCGCGACTATGGCTACACCTTC.